This T cell receptor (beta chain) is drawn from a study of T cells in Graves' hyperthyroidism and ophthalmopathy. It was RNA transcripts that yielded the amplified TCR beta CDR3 regions. Primed by the HTBI set, a first-round RT-PCR was run on the TCR CDR3. TCRdb re-called the multiplex PCR reads through MiXCR, storing one row per CDR3 protein. The table records 45,000 to 60,000 distinct CDR3 sequences, roughly 49% of them present only once. Uncontrolled infection, other autoimmune disease, pregnancy or lactation led to exclusion. Orbital computed tomography, thyroid ultrasound, serum thyroxine and TRAb, and clinical symptoms together informed the diagnoses. Regarding the study as a whole: For ophthalmopathy, model prediction preceded onset by a median approximately 6 months. Using 13 V-J features, a model discriminated ophthalmopathy from stable hyperthyroidism.

Notes on this clonotype: Antigen specificity is unknown.

This TCR was recovered from a woman between 25 and 40 years old with Graves' ophthalmopathy. Sequencing was done on a sample of blood.

CDR3 loop: CASSIRVRGGYTF. CDR3 nucleotides: TGTGCCAGTAGTATCCGGGTGCGGGGGGGCTACACCTTC. The chain recombines TRBV19 with TRBJ1-2; tentatively, D is TRBD1 (5 bases). Trimming took off 3 bases at V and 8 bases at J, with 13 bases between the two ends. Germline assignment: CDR1 LNHDA and CDR2 SQIVND (reference sequence). The CDR3 spans 13 residues.